The 29 T cell receptor beta chains presented below share a single source sample, sequenced in a study of control samples from healthy donors and cancer patients. Clones were sequenced by immunoSEQ multiplex PCR, and TCRdb holds only the in-frame ones, with some missing. Of 150,000 to 160,000 clones listed, roughly 94% are singletons. Sequenced input: blood. These receptors all come from a man aged 40-49 years in good health.

The chain carries TRBV19 and TRBJ1-6, with no clear D. CDR1 and CDR2 from the germline V gene are LNHDA and SQIVND (reference sequence). The CDR3 contains 13 residues. Trimming cost V 9 bases and J 3 bases, with 9 bases left between them. The CDR3 nucleotides read TGTGCCAGCGGGCAGAACTATAATTCACCCCTCCACTTT. This codes for CASGQNYNSPLHF.

V and J are TRBV4-1 and TRBJ2-7; D gene uncertain. The CDR3 is made up of 14 amino acids. CDR1 MGHRA and CDR2 YSYEKL come from the germline V gene. V lost 0 bases and J lost 5, with 11 bases in between. In DNA, the CDR3 is TGCGCCAGCAGCCAAGATCTCCTGGGAAACGAGCAGTACTTC. Translation gives CASSQDLLGNEQYF.

V usage is TRBV30 and J usage is TRBJ1-3, with D unclear. V was pared by 4 bases and J by 5 bases, with 9 bases between. The CDR3 spans 12 residues. Germline V gene lookup returns CDR1 GTSNPN and CDR2 SVGIG (reference sequence). The CDR3 nucleotides read TGTGCCTGGAACTGGGGAAGAAACACCATATATTTT. It yields the protein CAWNWGRNTIYF.

This chain joins TRBV19 and TRBJ1-3; TRBD1 matches at 9 bases. Germline CDR1 LNHDA, CDR2 SQIVND (reference sequence). The CDR3 totals 16 residues. Germline trimming cut 6 bases from V and 0 bases from J; bases unmatched to any gene: 6. CDR3 amino acids: CASSRGQGPSGNTIYF. CDR3 nucleotide sequence: TGTGCCAGTAGCCGGGGACAGGGACCCTCTGGAAACACCATATATTTT. Variable domain in full (rest from reference TRBV19 and TRBJ1-3): DGGITQSPKYLFRKEGQNVTLSCEQNLNHDAMYWYRQDPGQGLRLIYYSQIVNDFQKGDIAEGYSVSREKKESFPLTVTSAQKNPTAFYLCASSRGQGPSGNTIYFGEGSWLTVV.

The CDR3 region has the DNA TGTGCCAGCAGTGCCACCTTTTCAGACACCTCGGCTGGTGCAGCTTTCTTT. Translating it yields CASSATFSDTSAGAAFF. The chain joins TRBV28 to TRBJ1-1, with D uncertain. The CDR3 runs to 17 residues. Germline V CDR1 and CDR2: MDHEN, SYDVKM. V shed 5 bases and J shed 10 bases, with 29 bases lying between them.

This chain uses TRBV29-1 with TRBJ1-2; perhaps TRBD1 as D (5 bases). This CDR3 is built from 17 residues. Germline values: CDR1 SQVTM, CDR2 ANQGSEA. The V gene lost 0 bases and the J gene lost 4 bases, with 21 bases spanning the gap. DNA for the CDR3: TGCAGCGTTGAAGACCTACGAATGGGGACGGACGCCTATGGCTACACCTTC. It translates to CSVEDLRMGTDAYGYTF.

This clone was seen once. The genes are TRBV27 and TRBJ1-5; D unresolved. Germline CDR1 is MNHEY and CDR2 is SMNVEV (reference sequence). The V and J ends lost 6 bases and 4 bases respectively, with 10 bases between them. The CDR3 sequence is 13 residues long. The CDR3 bases are TGTGCCAGCAGCACTGACTGGAATCAGCCCCAGCATTTT. Translating it yields CASSTDWNQPQHF.

This clone showed up just once. V usage is TRBV5-1 and J usage is TRBJ1-1, with no clear D. Germline CDR1 is SGHRS and CDR2 is YFSETQ. Trimming left V 1 base short and J 1 base short, with 11 bases between. The CDR3 runs to 15 residues. The CDR3 sequence: CASSLMWVGNTEAFF. The CDR3 region has the DNA TGCGCCAGCAGCTTGATGTGGGTGGGGAACACTGAAGCTTTCTTT.

The chain joins TRBV29-1 to TRBJ1-3, with unresolved D. V lost 7 bases, J lost 5 bases, and 9 bases lay in between. CDR3 length equals 11 residues. CDR1 and CDR2 (germline): SQVTM, ANQGSEA. The CDR3 sequence: CSAWVRNTIYF. DNA of the CDR3: TGCAGCGCTTGGGTTAGAAACACCATATATTTT. Variable domain in full (rest from reference TRBV29-1 and TRBJ1-3): SAVISQKPSRDICQRGTSLTIQCQVDSQVTMMFWYRQQPGQSLTLIATANQGSEATYESGFVIDKFPISRPNLTFSTLTVSNMSPEDSSIYLCSAWVRNTIYFGEGSWLTVV.

J is TRBJ1-1 and V is TRBV11-2, with D perhaps TRBD1 (6 bases). The CDR3 is 18 amino acids. Germline lookup yields CDR1 SGHAT and CDR2 FQNNGV. V shed 5 bases and J shed 0 bases, with 22 bases lying between them. CDR3 loop: CASSLHTGLGPMNTEAFF. In DNA form, the CDR3 reads TGTGCCAGCAGCCTGCATACAGGGTTGGGCCCCATGAACACTGAAGCTTTCTTT.

As concerns this clone: The same CDR3 is also encoded by other DNA sequences in this sample. This chain uses TRBV2 with TRBJ1-4, with D possibly TRBD1 on 6 matching bases. The V end was cut by 6 bases, the J end by 4 bases, with 15 bases between. The CDR3 has 15 amino acids. The germline V gene encodes CDR1 SNHLY and CDR2 FYNNEI. Written as DNA, the CDR3 is TGTGCCAGCAGCGCTCAGGGGACCAGTAATGAAAAACTGTTTTTT. This codes for CASSAQGTSNEKLFF.

The chain recombines TRBV15 with TRBJ1-6; the D is unclear. Per germline, CDR1 LNHNV and CDR2 YYDKDF (reference sequence). The CDR3 loop spans 16 amino acids. The V and J ends lost 2 bases and 8 bases respectively, with 16 bases between them. The CDR3 loop is CATSRPSFTVDSPLHF. As DNA, the CDR3 is TGTGCCACCAGCAGACCCTCCTTCACGGTCGATTCACCCCTCCACTTT. Variable domain in full (rest from reference TRBV15 and TRBJ1-6): DAMVIQNPRYQVTQFGKPVTLSCSQTLNHNVMYWYQQKSSQAPKLLFHYYDKDFNNEADTPDNFQSRRPNTSFCFLDIRSPGLGDTAMYLCATSRPSFTVDSPLHFGNGTRLTVT.

The chain combines TRBV7-6 with TRBJ2-3; the D is unclear. Germline V gives CDR1 SGHVS, CDR2 FNYEAQ. The CDR3 contains 12 residues. Trimming left V 5 bases short and J 6 bases short, with 9 bases between. The CDR3 DNA sequence: TGTGCCAGCAGCCTGGGCGAGGATACGCAGTATTTT. This codes for CASSLGEDTQYF.

This chain's CDR3 is CSASVTGVDQPQHF. The CDR3 nucleotides are TGCAGTGCAAGTGTGACAGGGGTAGATCAGCCCCAGCATTTT. This rearrangement joins TRBV20-1 to TRBJ1-5, with 8 bases identical to TRBD1. Looked up from germline, CDR1 is DFQATT and CDR2 is SNEGSKA (reference sequence). V shed 6 bases, J shed 5 bases, and the junction held 9 bases outside the gene matches. The length of the CDR3 is 14 residues.

This sequence joins TRBV11-2 and TRBJ1-4; D remains ambiguous. V lost 1 base and J 4 bases, leaving 7 bases between the germline ends. The CDR3 consists of 14 residues. Germline CDR1 reads SGHAT; CDR2 reads FQNNGV. CDR3 in amino acids: CASSLAGFNEKLFF. The CDR3 nucleotides are TGTGCCAGCAGCTTAGCCGGGTTTAATGAAAAACTGTTTTTT.

This clone was seen a single time. This chain links TRBV18 with TRBJ1-1, with TRBD1 as a possible D gene (6 bases). This CDR3 region has 14 residues. V was clipped by 4 bases and J by 1 base, with 10 bases between them. In germline, CDR1 is KGHSH, CDR2 LQKENI. Here the CDR3 reads CASSRDRKNTEAFF. The CDR3 nucleotides are TGTGCCAGCTCACGAGACAGGAAGAACACTGAAGCTTTCTTT.

The CDR3 region has the DNA TGCGCCAGCAGCCAAGATCAGGGTGGTAATTCACCCCTCCACTTT. This encodes CASSQDQGGNSPLHF. V is TRBV4-3 and J is TRBJ1-6, with TRBD1 as a possible D gene (5 bases). Germline V CDR1 and CDR2: LGHNA, YSLEER. CDR3 length: 15 residues. Trimming stripped 0 bases from V and 6 bases from J, with 9 bases between.

The gene calls are TRBV28 and TRBJ1-5; no firm D call. V was clipped by 3 bases and J by 3 bases, with 15 bases between them. CDR3 length: 16 residues. CDR1 and CDR2 (germline): MDHEN, SYDVKM. The CDR3 here is CASSLGDTRYNQPQHF. The CDR3 DNA sequence: TGTGCCAGCAGTTTGGGTGACACCCGATACAATCAGCCCCAGCATTTT. Combining the CDR3 with reference TRBV28 and TRBJ1-5 gives the whole variable domain DVKVTQSSRYLVKRTGEKVFLECVQDMDHENMFWYRQDPGLGLRLIYFSYDVKMKEKGDIPEGYSVSREKKERFSLILESASTNQTSMYLCASSLGDTRYNQPQHFGDGTRLSIL.

This clone appeared once. The sample carries other DNA sequences with the same CDR3. The chain combines TRBV30 with TRBJ1-5; 8 bases fit TRBD1. The CDR3 is made up of 13 amino acids. Losses at the gene ends were 1 base for V and 7 bases for J; bases not matched to a gene: 3. Germline V CDR1 and CDR2: GTSNPN, SVGIG (reference sequence). The CDR3 loop reads CAWSGTGGQPQHF. The CDR3 nucleotides read TGTGCCTGGAGTGGAACAGGGGGGCAGCCCCAGCATTTT.

CDR3 loop: CASSPLPEAPNQPQHF. Here the CDR3 DNA reads TGTGCCAGCTCACCACTACCGGAGGCCCCCAATCAGCCCCAGCATTTT. The gene calls are TRBV18 and TRBJ1-5, with unresolved D. This CDR3 has 16 residues. Trimming removed 1 base at V and 3 bases at J, with 13 bases between. Germline V lookup: CDR1 KGHSH, CDR2 LQKENI. The variable domain in full, with the rest retrieved from reference TRBV18 and TRBJ1-5, is NAGVMQNPRHLVRRRGQEARLRCSPMKGHSHVYWYRQLPEEGLKFMVYLQKENIIDESGMPKERFSAEFPKEGPSILRIQQVVRGDSAAYFCASSPLPEAPNQPQHFGDGTRLSIL.

V and J are TRBV7-8 and TRBJ1-5; D remains ambiguous. The V end was cut by 1 base, the J end by 2 bases, with 12 bases between. Germline V gives CDR1 SGHVS, CDR2 FQNEAQ. CDR3 length: 16 amino acids. The CDR3 coding sequence is TGTGCCAGCAGCTTAGGTAGCCCGGGCGGCAATCAGCCCCAGCATTTT. It specifies CASSLGSPGGNQPQHF.

The gene calls are TRBV3-1 (or the pseudogene TRBV3-2) and TRBJ2-7, with D possibly TRBD2 on 5 matching bases. The V end lost 1 base, the J end lost 6 bases, and 13 bases lay between the germline ends. CDR1 is LGHDT and CDR2 is YNNKEL in the germline V gene (reference sequence). This CDR3 contains 14 residues. The CDR3, as DNA: TGTGCCAGCAGCCAAGGAGGGATTGGATCCGAGCAGTACTTC. This translates into CASSQGGIGSEQYF.

The CDR3 protein is CASSSRTSGGEQYF. DNA of the CDR3: TGTGCCAGCAGCTCTCGGACTAGCGGGGGAGAGCAGTACTTC. The V and J genes are TRBV7-2 and TRBJ2-5, with 13 positions matching TRBD2. Germline V lookup: CDR1 SGHTA, CDR2 FQGNSA. J gave up 11 bases and V 4 bases, and 7 bases lay outside the gene matches. This CDR3 contains 14 residues. Complete variable domain (other parts from reference TRBV7-2 and TRBJ2-5): GAGVSQSPSNKVTEKGKDVELRCDPISGHTALYWYRQSLGQGLEFLIYFQGNSAPDKSGLPSDRFSAERTGGSVSTLTIQRTQQEDSAVYLCASSSRTSGGEQYFGPGTRLLVL.

V gene TRBV7-8 combines with J gene TRBJ1-1; no reliable D call. Trimming cost V 2 bases and J 5 bases, with 6 bases left between them. The CDR3 loop spans 12 amino acids. The germline V gene has CDR1 SGHVS and CDR2 FQNEAQ. In DNA form, the CDR3 reads TGTGCCAGCAGCTTAAATCCTACTGAAGCTTTCTTT. This codes for CASSLNPTEAFF.

The chain has TRBV7-2 and TRBJ1-2, with a tentative D call TRBD1 (5 bases). Germline-derived CDR1 and CDR2 are SGHTA and FQGNSA. V lost 5 bases to trimming and J lost 3 bases, with 13 bases between them. This CDR3 has 14 amino acids. The CDR3 DNA reads TGTGCCAGCAGCCTGGGGGACGGATACTATGGCTACACCTTC. Protein product: CASSLGDGYYGYTF.

The chain recombines TRBV28 with TRBJ1-6; unclear D gene. CDR1 is MDHEN and CDR2 is SYDVKM in the germline V gene. This CDR3 region has 12 residues. The V end lost 4 bases, the J end lost 9 bases, and 7 bases lay between the germline ends. CDR3 DNA sequence: TGTGCCAGCAGTTCCCCCCCTTCACCCCTCCACTTT. It is translated as CASSSPPSPLHF.

This rearrangement joins TRBV5-1 to TRBJ2-3; 16 bases map to TRBD2. Germline CDR1 SGHRS, CDR2 YFSETQ. With V trimmed by 3 bases and J by 6 bases, 10 bases remained unmatched. There are 18 residues in the CDR3. CDR3 DNA sequence: TGCGCCAGCAGCTCGCCCGGGACTAGCGGGGGGGCAGGCGATACGCAGTATTTT. It yields the protein CASSSPGTSGGAGDTQYF.

This chain joins TRBV27 and TRBJ1-5; D remains ambiguous. Trimming cost V 6 bases and J 2 bases, with 14 bases left between them. The V gene's germline CDR1 is MNHEY and CDR2 SMNVEV (reference sequence). This CDR3 comprises 15 residues. CDR3 in amino acids: CASRPGREGNQPQHF. For the CDR3, the DNA is TGTGCCAGCAGACCCGGAAGGGAAGGCAATCAGCCCCAGCATTTT.

This clone was counted a few times. The genes are TRBV19 and TRBJ2-1; TRBD1 matches at 7 bases. V was clipped by 1 base and J by 0 bases; unmatched bases: 3. The CDR3 runs to 16 residues. Germline CDR1 reads LNHDA; CDR2 reads SQIVND (reference sequence). CDR3 DNA: TGTGCCAGTAGTATAGGCCCAGGGGGCTCCTACAATGAGCAGTTCTTC. Its protein is CASSIGPGGSYNEQFF.